What follows are 30 T cell receptor beta chains derived from one specimen sequenced in a study of naive and memory T cell subsets. An equimolar mix of two oligonucleotides served as the beta constant-region primer for TRBC1 and TRBC2. TCRdb independently ran MiXCR on the UMI-ligation and nested PCR reads; one entry per CDR3 protein. The table shows over 20,000 distinct CDR3 sequences, with around 10% occurring only once. Sequencing used central memory CD8+ T cells from blood. The receptor source for this set is a human donor in good health.

There are many counts of this clonotype. The chain uses TRBV7-8 and TRBJ2-4; TRBD2 agrees at 14 bases. The CDR3 extends over 20 amino acids. CDR1 is SGHVS and CDR2 is FQNEAQ in the germline V gene. V lost 5 bases and J lost 3; bases outside the gene matches: 15. The CDR3 DNA follows: TGTGCCAGCAGCCCACACCAGAGGACTAGCGGGAGGATGGACAAAAACATTCAGTACTTC. This translates into CASSPHQRTSGRMDKNIQYF.

In its sample, this clonotype was seen a few times. The genes are TRBV4-1 and TRBJ2-1; D unresolved. CDR1 and CDR2 (germline): MGHRA, YSYEKL. This CDR3 has 12 residues. V gave up 1 base and J gave up 6 bases, with 4 bases separating them. This CDR3 reads CASSQVVNEQFF. Written as DNA, the CDR3 is TGCGCCAGCAGCCAAGTAGTCAATGAGCAGTTCTTC.

J is TRBJ2-1 and V is TRBV27, with D uncertain. V gave up 6 bases and J gave up 7 bases, with 13 bases separating them. The CDR3 sequence is 13 residues long. Germline V gene lookup returns CDR1 MNHEY and CDR2 SMNVEV (reference sequence). This chain's CDR3 is CASRMGGWNEQFF. The CDR3 coding sequence is TGTGCCAGCAGGATGGGTGGGTGGAATGAGCAGTTCTTC.

The CDR3 spells CASSEGRGTGVGANVLTF. The DNA for the CDR3 is TGTGCCAGCAGTGAAGGCCGGGGGACAGGGGTCGGGGCCAACGTCCTGACTTTC. This chain links TRBV2 with TRBJ2-6; 10 positions match TRBD1. The CDR3 contains 18 residues. The germline V gene has CDR1 SNHLY and CDR2 FYNNEI. With 1 base clipped from V and 4 bases from J, the junction kept 7 bases outside the gene matches. The full variable domain, its missing parts supplied by reference TRBV2 and TRBJ2-6, is EPEVTQTPSHQVTQMGQEVILRCVPISNHLYFYWYRQILGQKVEFLVSFYNNEISEKSEIFDDQFSVERPDGSNFTLKIRSTKLEDSAMYFCASSEGRGTGVGANVLTFGAGSRLTVL.

V usage is TRBV27 and J usage is TRBJ2-1, with D possibly being TRBD1 (6 bases). The CDR3 is 13 residues long. V dropped 9 bases and J dropped 9 bases, with 18 bases sitting between them. Looked up from germline, CDR1 is MNHEY and CDR2 is SMNVEV (reference sequence). Here the CDR3 DNA reads TGTGCCAGTCGATTTGCAACAGGGAGTGAGCAGTTCTTC. Protein product: CASRFATGSEQFF.

The chain joins TRBV27 to TRBJ2-1; D not resolved. V was pared by 2 bases and J by 4 bases, with 9 bases between. CDR1 is MNHEY and CDR2 is SMNVEV in the germline V gene (reference sequence). This CDR3 region has 14 residues. The CDR3 spells CASSLGTWYNEQFF. The CDR3 DNA reads as TGTGCCAGCAGTTTAGGTACCTGGTACAATGAGCAGTTCTTC.

This rearrangement joins TRBV4-3 to TRBJ2-3; TRBD1 might be the D (5 bases). Germline CDR1 is LGHNA and CDR2 is YSLEER. Trimming removed 0 bases from V and 2 bases from J, with 9 bases in between. The CDR3 runs 15 residues. CDR3 DNA: TGCGCCAGCAGCCAAGACAGGGCCCTCACAGATACGCAGTATTTT. Its translation is CASSQDRALTDTQYF.

This clonotype has ten or more counts. V and J are TRBV11-2 and TRBJ2-7; TRBD2 aligns across 11 bases. J was trimmed by 5 bases and V by 5 bases; bases with no gene match: 14. The CDR3 length is 17 residues. In germline, CDR1 is SGHAT, CDR2 FQNNGV. The CDR3 spells CASSTHTLAGGQNEQYF. CDR3 coding DNA: TGTGCCAGCAGCACGCATACCCTAGCGGGAGGACAGAACGAGCAGTACTTC.

This clonotype was counted many times. This chain links TRBV27 with TRBJ2-3; no definite D call. Trimming pared 1 base from V and 5 bases from J, leaving 7 bases between. The germline V gene has CDR1 MNHEY and CDR2 SMNVEV (reference sequence). The CDR3 has 13 residues. The CDR3: CASSLYDGDTQYF. As DNA, the CDR3 is TGTGCCAGCAGTTTATACGACGGAGATACGCAGTATTTT.

A few counts support this clonotype. This chain uses TRBV7-9 with TRBJ1-3; D is possibly TRBD1 (5 bases). The CDR3 length is 17 residues. V lost 3 bases and J lost 2, with 17 bases in between. CDR1 is SEHNR, CDR2 FQNEAQ, per germline (reference sequence). The CDR3 DNA is TGTGCCAGCAGCTTCATGCCCCCAGGGACTCCTGGAAACACCATATATTTT. This gives the protein CASSFMPPGTPGNTIYF.

This clonotype has ten or more counts. This rearrangement joins TRBV30 to TRBJ1-1, with D tentatively TRBD1 (5 bases). CDR1 is GTSNPN, CDR2 SVGIG, per germline (reference sequence). The CDR3 is 12 residues long. V lost 7 bases, J lost 6 bases, and 15 bases lay in between. Here the CDR3 DNA reads TGTGCCTCACCAGGGAAGCAGGCTGAAGCTTTCTTT. Translated, it gives CASPGKQAEAFF.

V gene TRBV4-1 combines with J gene TRBJ2-1, with 7 nucleotides matching TRBD2. Germline V gives CDR1 MGHRA, CDR2 YSYEKL. The trim removed 2 bases at V and 7 bases at J, leaving 5 bases unmatched. This CDR3 is built from 14 residues. CDR3 sequence reads: CASSQRGSPNEQFF. The CDR3 DNA reads as TGCGCCAGCAGCCAACGCGGGAGCCCTAATGAGCAGTTCTTC.

This clonotype was observed a handful of times. The chain employs TRBV27 and TRBJ1-1; D gene unclear. Per the germline V gene, CDR1 is MNHEY and CDR2 is SMNVEV (reference sequence). V was trimmed by 6 bases and J by 1 base, leaving 15 bases between them. This CDR3 has 15 amino acids. The CDR3 coding sequence is TGTGCCAGCAGCCCCGGTTGGGCCCCGAACACTGAAGCTTTCTTT. Translation: CASSPGWAPNTEAFF.

The chain recombines TRBV28 with TRBJ2-7; unclear D gene. CDR3 length equals 13 residues. The V and J ends lost 1 base and 1 base respectively, with 5 bases between them. Germline V lookup: CDR1 MDHEN, CDR2 SYDVKM. The CDR3 coding sequence is TGTGCCAGCAGTTTATCGGTATCCTACGAGCAGTACTTC. Translating gives CASSLSVSYEQYF.

This clonotype was seen a handful of times. The rearrangement uses TRBV28 and TRBJ2-7, with no clear D. The germline CDR1 and CDR2 sequences are MDHEN and SYDVKM. CDR3 size: 19 residues. Trimming left V 4 bases short and J 5 bases short, with 30 bases between. CDR3 sequence (DNA): TGTGCCAGCAGTTGCGAACGATCGAATGAGCACATTAGATACAACGAGCAGTACTTC. It yields the protein CASSCERSNEHIRYNEQYF.

In this sample, this clonotype is medium-sized. V and J are TRBV28 and TRBJ1-6; perhaps TRBD1 as D (5 bases). The germline V gene has CDR1 MDHEN and CDR2 SYDVKM. The CDR3 totals 12 residues. With 7 bases removed from V and 13 bases from J, the gap between germline ends came to 14 bases. The CDR3 protein is CASTPPRGPLHF. The CDR3 bases are TGTGCCAGCACTCCCCCAAGGGGTCCCCTCCACTTT.

The CDR3 DNA reads as TGTGCCAGCAGCTTAGGGTACATTGAAGCTTTCTTT. Amino acid sequence: CASSLGYIEAFF. The chain employs TRBV7-2 and TRBJ1-1; D uncertain. The CDR3 extends over 12 amino acids. V lost 1 base and J 7 bases, leaving 7 bases between the germline ends. Per the germline V gene, CDR1 is SGHTA and CDR2 is FQGNSA.

V usage is TRBV6-2 or TRBV6-3 and J usage is TRBJ2-1, with no clear D. The CDR3 extends over 12 amino acids. The ends were cut back, 6 bases at V and 5 bases at J, with 8 bases in the middle. Germline V CDR1 and CDR2: MNHEY, SVGEGT. The CDR3 loop reads CASRLTDNEQFF. CDR3 coding DNA: TGTGCCAGCAGACTGACCGACAATGAGCAGTTCTTC.

This clonotype came up many times. The J gene is TRBJ1-2, the V gene TRBV29-1, with unresolved D. Germline V CDR1 and CDR2: SQVTM, ANQGSEA. This CDR3 has 11 amino acids. V was pared by 0 bases and J by 6 bases, with 5 bases between. The CDR3 loop reads CSVEEDHGYTF. The CDR3 DNA reads as TGCAGCGTTGAAGAGGACCATGGCTACACCTTC.

This clonotype was seen a handful of times. The V call is TRBV7-9, the J call TRBJ2-7; 9 bases are shared with TRBD1. There are 15 residues in the CDR3. Germline CDR1 SEHNR, CDR2 FQNEAQ (reference sequence). V lost 5 bases to trimming and J lost 5 bases; unmatched junction nucleotides: 10. The CDR3 loop is CASSLGQGSYDEQYF. As DNA, the CDR3 is TGTGCCAGCAGCCTAGGACAGGGGAGTTACGACGAGCAGTACTTC.

The chain uses TRBV24-1 and TRBJ2-1; 8 positions match TRBD2. The V segment lost 4 bases and the J segment 4 bases; nucleotides outside the gene matches: 8. CDR1 KGHDR and CDR2 SFDVKD come from the germline V gene. The CDR3 runs 16 residues. The CDR3 here is CATSDRSGGRYNEQFF. The CDR3 bases are TGTGCCACCAGTGACCGGTCGGGCGGGAGGTACAATGAGCAGTTCTTC.

At least ten counts were recorded for this clonotype. The CDR3 is CASSDSSGNTIYF. The DNA of the CDR3 is TGTGCCAGCAGCGACAGCTCTGGAAACACCATATATTTT. The chain links TRBV25-1 to TRBJ1-3, with a possible D match to TRBD1 (5 bases). The CDR3 has 13 residues. The V gene lost 6 bases and the J gene lost 0 bases, with 6 bases spanning the gap. Germline V lookup: CDR1 MGHDK, CDR2 SYGVNS.

This clonotype has a count of ten or more. V usage is TRBV29-1 and J usage is TRBJ1-2; D is uncertain. This CDR3 is 13 amino acids long. Deletions cut 6 bases from V and 8 bases from J, with 19 bases between. The germline gives CDR1 SQVTM, CDR2 ANQGSEA. The chain's CDR3 is CSVRPPLSPGYTF. In nucleotides, the CDR3 is TGCAGCGTAAGACCCCCACTGAGTCCCGGCTACACCTTC.

This clonotype was recorded many times. The chain joins TRBV10-2 to TRBJ2-3, with D perhaps being TRBD1 or TRBD2 (5 bases each). Germline CDR1 WSHSY, CDR2 SAAADI. V was clipped by 8 bases and J by 1 base, with 13 bases between them. This CDR3 comprises 14 residues. CDR3 coding DNA: TGCGCCAGCCAGCCGGGGACGGGCACAGATACGCAGTATTTT. Translation gives CASQPGTGTDTQYF.

This clonotype has ten or more counts. CDR3 residues: CSAVRGRDTGELFF. CDR3 nucleotides: TGCAGTGCGGTCAGGGGGCGGGATACCGGGGAGCTGTTTTTT. The chain uses TRBV20-1 and TRBJ2-2; 8 bases fit TRBD1. Germline V lookup: CDR1 DFQATT, CDR2 SNEGSKA (reference sequence). The CDR3 covers 14 residues. V was pared by 6 bases and J by 5 bases, with 8 bases of the junction left unmatched.

In this sample, this clonotype turned up a few times. The gene calls are TRBV27 and TRBJ2-5, with TRBD1 matching 7 bases. CDR3 length: 15 amino acids. CDR1 is MNHEY and CDR2 is SMNVEV in the germline V gene (reference sequence). Trimming removed 5 bases from V and 5 bases from J; junction bases left unmatched: 11. The CDR3 spells CASSPGQRGWETQYF. CDR3 DNA sequence: TGTGCCAGCAGTCCGGGACAGAGGGGCTGGGAGACCCAGTACTTC.

This clonotype came up a few times. The rearrangement links TRBV4-3 to TRBJ2-1; 9 nucleotides match TRBD2. Germline trimming cut 4 bases from V and 6 bases from J; bases unmatched to any gene: 10. The germline V gene has CDR1 LGHNA and CDR2 YSLEER. The CDR3 contains 16 residues. The CDR3 region has the DNA TGCGCCAGCAGCCGCACCCGAGGACTAGCGCTCAATGAGCAGTTCTTC. This encodes CASSRTRGLALNEQFF.

Many counts were recorded for this clonotype. This CDR3 reads CSVAWLGERNGYEQYF. In DNA, the CDR3 is TGCAGCGTTGCGTGGCTCGGGGAAAGGAACGGCTACGAGCAGTACTTC. The genes are TRBV29-1 and TRBJ2-7; D is possibly TRBD2 (5 bases). Germline V gene data show CDR1 as SQVTM and CDR2 as ANQGSEA. The ends were cut back, 4 bases at V and 3 bases at J, with 22 bases in the middle. The CDR3 is 16 residues long.

This clonotype was observed a handful of times. This chain joins TRBV19 and TRBJ2-1; the D call may be TRBD1 or TRBD2 (5 bases each). The CDR3 consists of 13 residues. Germline V gives CDR1 LNHDA, CDR2 SQIVND (reference sequence). Trimming cost V 7 bases and J 7 bases, with 14 bases left between them. The CDR3 sequence is CASMGVGENEQFF. CDR3 DNA: TGTGCCAGTATGGGGGTTGGGGAGAATGAGCAGTTCTTC.

This clonotype was observed a few times. The chain employs TRBV27 and TRBJ2-2, with TRBD2 matching 12 bases. The V gene end was trimmed by 5 bases and the J gene end by 5 bases; junction bases not matched to a gene: 3. CDR1 MNHEY and CDR2 SMNVEV come from the germline V gene (reference sequence). The CDR3 has 15 amino acids. CDR3 region: CASSTLAGGTGELFF. DNA for the CDR3: TGTGCCAGCAGTACACTAGCGGGAGGTACCGGGGAGCTGTTTTTT.